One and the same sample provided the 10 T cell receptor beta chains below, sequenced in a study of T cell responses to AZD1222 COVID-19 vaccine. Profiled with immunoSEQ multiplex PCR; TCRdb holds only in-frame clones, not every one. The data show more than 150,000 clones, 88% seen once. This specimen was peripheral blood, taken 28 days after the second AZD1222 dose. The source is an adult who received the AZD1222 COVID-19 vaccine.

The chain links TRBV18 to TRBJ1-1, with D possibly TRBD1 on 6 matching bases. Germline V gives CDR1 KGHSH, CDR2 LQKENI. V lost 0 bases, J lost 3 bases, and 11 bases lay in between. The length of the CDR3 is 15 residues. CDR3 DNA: TGTGCCAGCTCACCACCGCGGGGGCGGGACACTGAAGCTTTCTTT. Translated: CASSPPRGRDTEAFF.

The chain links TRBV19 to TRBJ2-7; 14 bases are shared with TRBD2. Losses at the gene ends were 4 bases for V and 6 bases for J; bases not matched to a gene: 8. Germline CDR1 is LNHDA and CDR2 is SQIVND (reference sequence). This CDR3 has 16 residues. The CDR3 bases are TGTGCCAGTAGTAAATTAGGGACTAGCGGGAGCTCCGAGCAGTACTTC. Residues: CASSKLGTSGSSEQYF.

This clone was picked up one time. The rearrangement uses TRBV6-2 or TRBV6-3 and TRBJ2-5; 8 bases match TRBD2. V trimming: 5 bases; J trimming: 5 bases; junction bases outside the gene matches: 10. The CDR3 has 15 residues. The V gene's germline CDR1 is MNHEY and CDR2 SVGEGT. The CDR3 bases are TGTGCCAGCAGTAGGCCGGGGGGGACCTTTGAGACCCAGTACTTC. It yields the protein CASSRPGGTFETQYF.

The CDR3 nucleotides are TGTGCCAGCAGCTTAGGCGGGGGAGATCAATACGAGCAGTACTTC. Amino acids: CASSLGGGDQYEQYF. The chain employs TRBV7-2 and TRBJ2-7, with TRBD2 identical over 7 bases. Germline V CDR1 and CDR2: SGHTA, FQGNSA. The CDR3 totals 15 residues. With V trimmed by 1 base and J by 4 bases, 7 bases remained unmatched.

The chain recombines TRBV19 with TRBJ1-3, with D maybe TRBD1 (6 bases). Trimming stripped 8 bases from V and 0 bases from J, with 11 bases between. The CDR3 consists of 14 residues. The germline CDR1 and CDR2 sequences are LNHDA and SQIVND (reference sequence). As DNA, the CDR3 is TGTGCCAGTTGGGACACGAACTCTGGAAACACCATATATTTT. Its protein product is CASWDTNSGNTIYF. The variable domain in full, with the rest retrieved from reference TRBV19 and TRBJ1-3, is DGGITQSPKYLFRKEGQNVTLSCEQNLNHDAMYWYRQDPGQGLRLIYYSQIVNDFQKGDIAEGYSVSREKKESFPLTVTSAQKNPTAFYLCASWDTNSGNTIYFGEGSWLTVV.

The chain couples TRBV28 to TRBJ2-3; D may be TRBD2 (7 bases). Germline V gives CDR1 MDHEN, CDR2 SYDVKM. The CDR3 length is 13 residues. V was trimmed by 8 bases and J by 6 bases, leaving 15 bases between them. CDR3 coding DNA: TGTGCCAGCCGTGGGGGGGCAACCGATACGCAGTATTTT. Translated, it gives CASRGGATDTQYF.

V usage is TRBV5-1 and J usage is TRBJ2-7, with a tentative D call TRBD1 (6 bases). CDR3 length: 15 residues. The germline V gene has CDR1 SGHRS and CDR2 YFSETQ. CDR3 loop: CSSAGARTVLHEQYF. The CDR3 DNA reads TGCTCGTCAGCAGGGGCCCGGACAGTCCTCCACGAGCAGTACTTC.

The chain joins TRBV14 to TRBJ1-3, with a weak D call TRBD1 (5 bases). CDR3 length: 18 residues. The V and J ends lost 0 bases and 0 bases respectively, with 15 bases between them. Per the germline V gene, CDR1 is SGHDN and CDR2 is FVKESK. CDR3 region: CASSQERGTSYSGNTIYF. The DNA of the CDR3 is TGTGCCAGCAGCCAAGAGAGGGGTACATCCTACTCTGGAAACACCATATATTTT.

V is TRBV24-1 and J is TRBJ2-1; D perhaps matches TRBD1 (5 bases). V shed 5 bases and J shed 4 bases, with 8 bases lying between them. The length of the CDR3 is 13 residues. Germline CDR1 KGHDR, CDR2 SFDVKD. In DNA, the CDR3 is TGTGCCACCAGTGGGCAGGGATACAATGAGCAGTTCTTC. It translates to CATSGQGYNEQFF.

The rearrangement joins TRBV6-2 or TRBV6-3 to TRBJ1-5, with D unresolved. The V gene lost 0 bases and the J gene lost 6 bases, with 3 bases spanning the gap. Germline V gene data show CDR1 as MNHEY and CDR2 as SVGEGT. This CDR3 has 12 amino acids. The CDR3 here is CASSYSIQPQHF. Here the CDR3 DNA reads TGTGCCAGCAGTTACTCGATTCAGCCCCAGCATTTT.